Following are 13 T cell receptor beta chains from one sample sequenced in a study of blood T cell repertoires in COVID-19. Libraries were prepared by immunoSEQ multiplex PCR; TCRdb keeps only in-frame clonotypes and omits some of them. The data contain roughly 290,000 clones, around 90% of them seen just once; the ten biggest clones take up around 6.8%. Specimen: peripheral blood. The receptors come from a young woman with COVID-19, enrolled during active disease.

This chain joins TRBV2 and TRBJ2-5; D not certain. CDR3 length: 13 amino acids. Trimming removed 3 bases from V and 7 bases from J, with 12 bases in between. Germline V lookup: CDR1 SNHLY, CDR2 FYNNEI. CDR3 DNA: TGTGCCAGCAGTGATCAAGACACTTGGACCCAGTACTTC. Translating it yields CASSDQDTWTQYF.

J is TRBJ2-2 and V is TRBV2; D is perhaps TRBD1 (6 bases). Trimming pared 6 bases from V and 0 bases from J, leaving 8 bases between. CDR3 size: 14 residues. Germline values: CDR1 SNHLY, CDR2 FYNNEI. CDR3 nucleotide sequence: TGTGCCAGCAGGGACAGTTCGAACACCGGGGAGCTGTTTTTT. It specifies CASRDSSNTGELFF.

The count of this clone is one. This chain's CDR3 is CSASQGLADNEQFF. The DNA of the CDR3 is TGCAGTGCTAGTCAAGGACTAGCGGACAATGAGCAGTTCTTC. This chain links TRBV20-1 with TRBJ2-1; 10 bases are a match to TRBD2. The CDR3 extends over 14 amino acids. Germline V lookup: CDR1 DFQATT, CDR2 SNEGSKA (reference sequence). The V and J ends lost 3 bases and 5 bases, in that order; junction bases with no gene match: 4.

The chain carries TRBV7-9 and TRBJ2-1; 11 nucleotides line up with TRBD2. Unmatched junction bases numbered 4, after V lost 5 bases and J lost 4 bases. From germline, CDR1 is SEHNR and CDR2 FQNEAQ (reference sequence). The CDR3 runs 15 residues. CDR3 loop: CASSPGLAVYNEQFF. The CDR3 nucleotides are TGTGCCAGCAGCCCGGGACTAGCGGTATACAATGAGCAGTTCTTC.

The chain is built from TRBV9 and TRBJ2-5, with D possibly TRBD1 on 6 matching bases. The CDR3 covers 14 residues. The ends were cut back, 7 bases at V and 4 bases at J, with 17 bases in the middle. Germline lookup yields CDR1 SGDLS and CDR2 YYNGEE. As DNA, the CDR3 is TGTGCCAGCTCCCTAGACTACAGGGTAGAGACCCAGTACTTC. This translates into CASSLDYRVETQYF.

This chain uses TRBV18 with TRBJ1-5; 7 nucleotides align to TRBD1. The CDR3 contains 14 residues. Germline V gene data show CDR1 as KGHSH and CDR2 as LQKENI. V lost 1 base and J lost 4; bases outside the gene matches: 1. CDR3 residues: CASSPQGANQPQHF. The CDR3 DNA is TGTGCCAGCTCACCACAGGGGGCGAATCAGCCCCAGCATTTT.

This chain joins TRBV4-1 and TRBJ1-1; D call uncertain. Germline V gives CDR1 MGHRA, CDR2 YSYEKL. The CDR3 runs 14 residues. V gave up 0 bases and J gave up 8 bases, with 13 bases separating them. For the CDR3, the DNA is TGCGCCAGCAGCCAAGACCCCGGTTTAGCAGAAGCTTTCTTT. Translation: CASSQDPGLAEAFF.

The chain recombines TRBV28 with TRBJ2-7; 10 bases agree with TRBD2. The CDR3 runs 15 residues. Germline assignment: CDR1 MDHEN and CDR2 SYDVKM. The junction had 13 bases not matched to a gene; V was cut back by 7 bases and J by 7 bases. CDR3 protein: CASNVRASGSWEQYF. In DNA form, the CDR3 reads TGTGCCAGCAACGTCCGGGCTAGCGGGAGTTGGGAGCAGTACTTC.

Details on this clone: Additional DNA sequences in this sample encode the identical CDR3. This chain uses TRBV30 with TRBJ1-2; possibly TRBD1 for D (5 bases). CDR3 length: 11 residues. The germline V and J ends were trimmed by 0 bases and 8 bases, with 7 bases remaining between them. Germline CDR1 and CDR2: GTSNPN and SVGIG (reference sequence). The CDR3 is CAWSVGVGYTF. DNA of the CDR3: TGTGCCTGGAGTGTAGGGGTGGGCTACACCTTC.

The DNA of the CDR3 is TGTGCCAGCAGTGAATCGGGCGGACTAGAGCCCCAGCATTTT. Its protein is CASSESGGLEPQHF. The chain recombines TRBV2 with TRBJ1-5; D is ambiguous. The CDR3 contains 14 residues. Germline assignment: CDR1 SNHLY and CDR2 FYNNEI. Trimming took 2 bases from V and 8 from J, leaving 13 bases between them.

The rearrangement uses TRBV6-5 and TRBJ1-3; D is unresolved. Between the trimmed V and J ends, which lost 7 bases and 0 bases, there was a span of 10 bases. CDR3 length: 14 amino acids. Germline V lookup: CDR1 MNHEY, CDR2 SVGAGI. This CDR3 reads CASKMAGSGNTIYF. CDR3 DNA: TGTGCCAGCAAGATGGCAGGCTCTGGAAACACCATATATTTT.

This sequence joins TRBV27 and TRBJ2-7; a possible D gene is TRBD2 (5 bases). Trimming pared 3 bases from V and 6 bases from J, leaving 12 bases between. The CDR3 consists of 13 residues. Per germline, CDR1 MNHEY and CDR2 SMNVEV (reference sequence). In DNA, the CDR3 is TGTGCCAGCAGTTTTAAAGGAGGAGGCGAGCAGTACTTC. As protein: CASSFKGGGEQYF.

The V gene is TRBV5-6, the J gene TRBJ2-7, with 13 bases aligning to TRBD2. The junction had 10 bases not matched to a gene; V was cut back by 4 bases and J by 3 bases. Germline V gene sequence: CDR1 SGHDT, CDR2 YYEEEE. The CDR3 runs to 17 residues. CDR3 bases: TGTGCCAGCAGCCAGTGGACTAGCGGGAGACTCAACTACGAGCAGTACTTC. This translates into CASSQWTSGRLNYEQYF.